Below are 14 T cell receptor beta chains sequenced from a single sample in a study of T cell responses to AZD1222 COVID-19 vaccine. Sequencing used immunoSEQ multiplex PCR; TCRdb keeps in-frame clones, though not all of them. In the table there are fewer than 200,000 clones, approximately 92% of which are singletons. Sequencing was performed on peripheral blood, taken on day 0 of AZD1222 vaccination. The receptors come from an adult in good health.

CDR3 protein: CASSPLHSGEETQYF. CDR3 sequence (DNA): TGTGCCAGCTCACCACTACATAGCGGGGAGGAGACCCAGTACTTC. J is TRBJ2-5 and V is TRBV18; 8 nucleotides align to TRBD2. Germline loops: CDR1 KGHSH, CDR2 LQKENI. The CDR3 is 15 residues long. V was pared by 1 base and J by 5 bases, with 6 bases of the junction left unmatched. Full variable domain (missing parts from reference TRBV18 and TRBJ2-5): NAGVMQNPRHLVRRRGQEARLRCSPMKGHSHVYWYRQLPEEGLKFMVYLQKENIIDESGMPKERFSAEFPKEGPSILRIQQVVRGDSAAYFCASSPLHSGEETQYFGPGTRLLVL.

V gene TRBV18 combines with J gene TRBJ1-1; 10 bases fit TRBD1. The ends lost 4 bases at V and 6 bases at J; junction bases unmatched: 11. Per the germline V gene, CDR1 is KGHSH and CDR2 is LQKENI. The length of the CDR3 is 16 residues. CDR3 bases: TGTGCCAGCTCACGGACAGGGGGTCCCCGGGGCCCTGAAGCTTTCTTT. Residues: CASSRTGGPRGPEAFF.

V gene TRBV18 combines with J gene TRBJ2-1; D might be TRBD1 (6 bases). V lost 2 bases, J lost 8 bases, and 10 bases lay in between. The germline V gene has CDR1 KGHSH and CDR2 LQKENI. There are 13 residues in the CDR3. The CDR3 sequence is CASSPNRADEQFF. CDR3 bases: TGTGCCAGCTCACCAAACAGGGCGGATGAGCAGTTCTTC.

The chain links TRBV19 to TRBJ2-7, with D hard to call. The CDR3 totals 12 residues. Trimming removed 10 bases at V and 0 bases at J, with 10 bases between. Germline V gene sequence: CDR1 LNHDA, CDR2 SQIVND (reference sequence). CDR3 coding DNA: TGTGCCACTCGCGGATTCTCCTACGAGCAGTACTTC. Translated: CATRGFSYEQYF.

DNA of the CDR3: TGTGCCAGCAGCGTAGGGCGTCAAGGGCTAAGAAACACCATATATTTT. It is translated as CASSVGRQGLRNTIYF. The V gene is TRBV9, the J gene TRBJ1-3; the D is unclear. Trimming took 0 bases from V and 5 from J, leaving 15 bases between them. Germline CDR1 SGDLS, CDR2 YYNGEE. The length of the CDR3 is 16 residues. The variable domain in full, with the rest retrieved from reference TRBV9 and TRBJ1-3, is DSGVTQTPKHLITATGQRVTLRCSPRSGDLSVYWYQQSLDQGLQFLIQYYNGEERAKGNILERFSAQQFPDLHSELNLSSLELGDSALYFCASSVGRQGLRNTIYFGEGSWLTVV.

The chain recombines TRBV2 with TRBJ1-1, with D possibly TRBD1 on 5 matching bases. V was pared by 6 bases and J by 4 bases, with 15 bases between. The CDR3 has 14 residues. The germline V gene encodes CDR1 SNHLY and CDR2 FYNNEI. The DNA for the CDR3 is TGTGCCAGCAGACCTGCAGGGAGCGGCACTGAAGCTTTCTTT. Protein: CASRPAGSGTEAFF. Drawing the rest from reference TRBV2 and TRBJ1-1, the complete variable domain is EPEVTQTPSHQVTQMGQEVILRCVPISNHLYFYWYRQILGQKVEFLVSFYNNEISEKSEIFDDQFSVERPDGSNFTLKIRSTKLEDSAMYFCASRPAGSGTEAFFGQGTRLTVV.

The rearrangement links TRBV2 to TRBJ2-5; no firm D call. CDR1 SNHLY and CDR2 FYNNEI come from the germline V gene. The V end was cut by 4 bases, the J end by 5 bases, with 14 bases between. CDR3 length: 14 amino acids. The chain's CDR3 is CASSGLGLRETQYF. CDR3 nucleotides: TGTGCCAGCAGTGGCTTGGGCCTCCGGGAGACCCAGTACTTC.

This chain links TRBV5-4 with TRBJ1-1, with TRBD1 matching over 12 bases. Per germline, CDR1 SGHNT and CDR2 YYREEE (reference sequence). Unmatched junction bases numbered 3, after V lost 4 bases and J lost 2 bases. This CDR3 is built from 15 residues. The CDR3 nucleotides are TGTGCCAGCAGCAGGGACAGGGGGCATAACACTGAAGCTTTCTTT. Translating it yields CASSRDRGHNTEAFF. The entire variable domain, with the rest obtained from reference TRBV5-4 and TRBJ1-1, is as follows: ETGVTQSPTHLIKTRGQQVTLRCSSQSGHNTVSWYQQALGQGPQFIFQYYREEENGRGNFPPRFSGLQFPNYSSELNVNALELDDSALYLCASSRDRGHNTEAFFGQGTRLTVV.

The gene calls are TRBV2 and TRBJ2-1; D may correspond to TRBD1 or TRBD2 (5 bases each). The germline gives CDR1 SNHLY, CDR2 FYNNEI. The CDR3 is 14 amino acids. Trimming left V 7 bases short and J 3 bases short, with 13 bases between. The CDR3 DNA sequence: TGTGCCAGCACACCGGGGCCGCTCTACAATGAGCAGTTCTTC. Its translation is CASTPGPLYNEQFF.

The rearrangement links TRBV30 to TRBJ2-5, with 9 bases lining up with TRBD2. J was trimmed by 5 bases and V by 2 bases; bases with no gene match: 6. Germline V lookup: CDR1 GTSNPN, CDR2 SVGIG (reference sequence). The CDR3 has 14 residues. The CDR3 protein is CAWSPGLAAETQYF. The CDR3, as DNA: TGTGCCTGGAGTCCGGGACTAGCTGCCGAGACCCAGTACTTC.

The chain has TRBV27 and TRBJ1-6; D is perhaps TRBD1 (5 bases). Between the trimmed V and J ends, which lost 7 bases and 10 bases, there was a span of 20 bases. This CDR3 has 15 residues. Germline V CDR1 and CDR2: MNHEY, SMNVEV (reference sequence). CDR3 residues: CASTVMVGGRSPLHF. For the CDR3, the DNA is TGTGCCAGCACCGTTATGGTGGGGGGAAGGTCACCCCTCCACTTT.

V is TRBV6-1 and J is TRBJ1-2; D is ambiguous. Germline CDR1 reads MNHNS; CDR2 reads SASEGT. The CDR3 length is 13 residues. V was shortened by 2 bases and J by 8 bases, with 12 bases between the two germline ends. The CDR3 coding sequence is TGTGCCAGCAGTGAAAGTACAGTCGTCGGCTACACCTTC. Its protein product is CASSESTVVGYTF.

The rearrangement uses TRBV27 and TRBJ2-2; TRBD1 aligns across 8 bases. CDR1 is MNHEY and CDR2 is SMNVEV in the germline V gene (reference sequence). V shed 6 bases, J shed 8 bases, and the junction held 8 bases outside the gene matches. The CDR3 sequence is 14 residues long. The CDR3: CASRTGTGGGELFF. The DNA of the CDR3 is TGTGCCAGCAGGACAGGGACAGGTGGAGGGGAGCTGTTTTTT.

The chain employs TRBV2 and TRBJ2-1; D remains ambiguous. CDR3 length: 13 residues. Trimming shortened V by 2 bases and J by 4 bases, and 6 bases separated the two germline ends. Per germline, CDR1 SNHLY and CDR2 FYNNEI. The CDR3 nucleotides are TGTGCCAGCAGTGAACCATTTTACAATGAGCAGTTCTTC. Its protein product is CASSEPFYNEQFF.